The 4 T cell receptor beta chains in this list originate from one sample, sequenced in a study of chemoradiotherapy in HPV16-positive cancers. Assay: immunoSEQ multiplex PCR; the TCRdb copy retains only in-frame clones and omits some. The sample lists about 1,800 clones; around nine tenths were seen once. The sample in question was tumor tissue, obtained from a patient who underwent chemoradiotherapy. These TCRs come from a human donor with HPV-associated anogenital cancer.

The chain couples TRBV5-1 to TRBJ2-1; 9 bases map to TRBD2. Trimming at V came to 2 bases and at J to 8 bases, leaving 5 bases not matched to a gene. The CDR3 is 14 residues long. Germline CDR1 is SGHRS and CDR2 is YFSETQ. CDR3 protein: CASSLRGGAHEQFF. The DNA for the CDR3 is TGCGCCAGCAGCTTACGCGGGGGGGCCCATGAGCAGTTCTTC.

The chain joins TRBV5-1 to TRBJ2-3; the match to TRBD2 covers 7 bases. Germline assignment: CDR1 SGHRS and CDR2 YFSETQ. The CDR3 is 16 amino acids. V was clipped by 1 base and J by 0 bases; unmatched bases: 5. The CDR3 bases are TGCGCCAGCAGCTTGCAAGGCGGGGGAAGCACAGATACGCAGTATTTT. The encoded protein is CASSLQGGGSTDTQYF.

The rearrangement links TRBV19 to TRBJ1-5, with D perhaps TRBD1 (5 bases). The germline V gene has CDR1 LNHDA and CDR2 SQIVND (reference sequence). V dropped 6 bases and J dropped 0 bases, with 12 bases sitting between them. The CDR3 contains 15 residues. CDR3: CASRSDRYSNQPQHF. The DNA for the CDR3 is TGTGCCAGTAGGTCCGACAGATATAGCAATCAGCCCCAGCATTTT.

The V and J genes are TRBV25-1 and TRBJ1-5; 9 positions match TRBD1. The CDR3 spans 15 residues. The germline V gene has CDR1 MGHDK and CDR2 SYGVNS. Trimming cost V 10 bases and J 4 bases; bases outside gene matches: 11. The CDR3 here is CAIRDREAGNQPQHF. CDR3 bases: TGTGCCATCCGGGACAGGGAGGCCGGTAATCAGCCCCAGCATTTT.